This T cell receptor (beta chain) derives from a study of cytomegalovirus exposure and HLA in healthy donors. Whole-study findings and limits: The authors considered a cluster of highly shared sequence variants likely to be a sequencing artifact. The authors listed approximately 150 TCR beta chains as cytomegalovirus-associated. It was reported in a later analysis that an Asian-associated ancestry cluster showed fewer N-insertions than the roughly 670-donor mean. As immune exposure information, only CMV serostatus was available.

There are a few counts of this clone. Its matching antigen is unknown. It was with 60 Vbeta and 13 Jbeta primers that the PCR ran. Libraries were prepared by immunoSEQ multiplex PCR; TCRdb keeps only in-frame clonotypes and omits some of them. The data show some 86,000 clones, 67% seen once. CDR1 is SGHTA and CDR2 is FQGNSA in the germline V gene. The J segment lost 3 bases and the V segment lost 0 bases, leaving 1 base of the junction unmatched. CDR3 length: 16 amino acids. The chain carries TRBV7-2 and TRBJ2-7; TRBD2 matches at 14 bases. Sequencing was carried out using PBMCs. This TCR was sampled from a young man in good health and CMV-seronegative. CDR3 protein: CASSLAGTSGSYEQYF. Here the CDR3 DNA reads TGTGCCAGCAGCTTAGCGGGGACTAGCGGGAGCTACGAGCAGTACTTC.